This passage covers 25 T cell receptor beta chains from one sample sequenced in a study of T cells in localized non-small cell lung cancer. The repertoire was sequenced with immunoSEQ multiplex PCR; TCRdb's copy has only in-frame clones and lacks some. The sample includes 2,000 to 2,500 clones, approximately 19% of them seen just once. The sequenced sample was lung tumor tissue, obtained before any cancer treatment. The receptors come from a man between 40 and 70 years old with stage I squamous cell lung carcinoma.

This clone appeared a few times. V and J are TRBV11-3 and TRBJ1-1; D is perhaps TRBD1 (5 bases). Trimming shortened V by 3 bases and J by 5 bases, and 16 bases separated the two germline ends. Germline V gene data show CDR1 as SGHNT and CDR2 as YENEEA. The CDR3 is made up of 15 amino acids. The CDR3 nucleotides read TGTGCCAGCAGCTTGGCGGGGGGGGATCGGACTGAAGCTTTCTTT. Protein product: CASSLAGGDRTEAFF.

V gene TRBV19 combines with J gene TRBJ2-3; a possible D gene is TRBD2 (6 bases). CDR3 size: 14 residues. CDR1 is LNHDA and CDR2 is SQIVND in the germline V gene (reference sequence). Between the trimmed V and J ends, which lost 3 bases and 2 bases, there was a span of 9 bases. The CDR3 sequence is CASSMGLLTDTQYF. The DNA of the CDR3 is TGTGCCAGTAGTATGGGACTTCTCACAGATACGCAGTATTTT.

The CDR3 loop reads CAISEFSSGSYETQYF. The CDR3 nucleotides read TGTGCCATCAGTGAGTTCTCGAGCGGGAGTTATGAGACCCAGTACTTC. This rearrangement joins TRBV10-3 to TRBJ2-5; 8 nucleotides align to TRBD2. Germline V gives CDR1 ENHRY, CDR2 SYGVKD. Trimming took 1 base from V and 5 from J; bases not matched to a gene: 9. There are 16 residues in the CDR3.

The chain recombines TRBV11-3 with TRBJ2-6, with 8 bases aligning to TRBD1. Germline CDR1 is SGHNT and CDR2 is YENEEA. Trimming at V came to 5 bases and at J to 0 bases, leaving 9 bases not matched to a gene. This CDR3 is 18 amino acids long. CDR3 nucleotides: TGTGCCAGCAGCCCGTGGACAGGGAAAATCTCTGGGGCCAACGTCCTGACTTTC. The encoded protein is CASSPWTGKISGANVLTF. The variable domain in full, completed from reference TRBV11-3 and TRBJ2-6, reads EAGVVQSPRYKIIEKKQPVAFWCNPISGHNTLYWYLQNLGQGPELLIRYENEEAVDDSQLPKDRFSAERLKGVDSTLKIQPAELGDSAVYLCASSPWTGKISGANVLTFGAGSRLTVL.

This clone was seen only a few times. The chain is built from TRBV29-1 and TRBJ2-5, with D possibly called TRBD1 or TRBD2 (6 bases each). The CDR3 totals 17 residues. Between the trimmed V and J ends, which lost 8 bases and 1 base, there was a span of 26 bases. Germline lookup yields CDR1 SQVTM and CDR2 ANQGSEA. In DNA, the CDR3 is TGCAGCACCTCGGACAGTGGAGGGATTGGGGCCCAAGAGACCCAGTACTTC. Translating it yields CSTSDSGGIGAQETQYF. Variable domain in full (rest from reference TRBV29-1 and TRBJ2-5): SAVISQKPSRDICQRGTSLTIQCQVDSQVTMMFWYRQQPGQSLTLIATANQGSEATYESGFVIDKFPISRPNLTFSTLTVSNMSPEDSSIYLCSTSDSGGIGAQETQYFGPGTRLLVL.

This clone ranks as medium-sized. V gene TRBV4-1 combines with J gene TRBJ1-3; D is unresolved. The germline V gene encodes CDR1 MGHRA and CDR2 YSYEKL. This CDR3 comprises 16 residues. V was pared by 3 bases and J by 0 bases, with 12 bases between. The CDR3 DNA is TGCGCCAGCAGCCACGGAGCCGGACGCTCTGGAAACACCATATATTTT. It translates to CASSHGAGRSGNTIYF.

This clone was picked up one time. CDR3 sequence: CASSPQGNGEQYF. CDR3 in DNA: TGTGCCAGCTCCCCTCAGGGAAACGGTGAGCAGTACTTC. The rearrangement uses TRBV18 and TRBJ2-7; possible D gene TRBD1, 5 bases. The CDR3 contains 13 residues. Germline-derived CDR1 and CDR2 are KGHSH and LQKENI. Trimming took off 6 bases at V and 7 bases at J, with 16 bases between the two ends.

This clone was found a few times. The rearrangement uses TRBV19 and TRBJ2-1; 7 nucleotides agree with TRBD2. This CDR3 has 14 residues. Losses at the gene ends were 9 bases for V and 1 base for J; bases not matched to a gene: 6. The germline CDR1 and CDR2 sequences are LNHDA and SQIVND (reference sequence). The CDR3 DNA follows: TGTGCCAGCCGACCAGCGGGGTCCTACAATGAGCAGTTCTTC. Translated: CASRPAGSYNEQFF.

This clone was observed a handful of times. The chain recombines TRBV11-3 with TRBJ2-1; the D call may be TRBD1 or TRBD2 (6 bases each). This CDR3 has 19 amino acids. Germline loops: CDR1 SGHNT, CDR2 YENEEA. Trimming shortened V by 1 base and J by 0 bases, and 19 bases separated the two germline ends. The CDR3 bases are TGTGCCAGCAGCTTAGTTGGGGGGCCCGCCCAGAGCTCCTACAATGAGCAGTTCTTC. Its protein product is CASSLVGGPAQSSYNEQFF.

The genes are TRBV9 and TRBJ2-3, with 11 positions matching TRBD2. The V segment lost 0 bases and the J segment 6 bases; nucleotides outside the gene matches: 6. CDR1 SGDLS and CDR2 YYNGEE come from the germline V gene. CDR3 size: 16 residues. The CDR3 nucleotides read TGTGCCAGCAGCGTAGATACTAGCGGGAGATGGGATACGCAGTATTTT. Its protein product is CASSVDTSGRWDTQYF.

V usage is TRBV6-8 and J usage is TRBJ2-3; 7 bases line up with TRBD1. The V segment lost 4 bases and the J segment 6 bases; nucleotides outside the gene matches: 1. Germline V gene data show CDR1 as MNHGY and CDR2 as SAAAGT. The CDR3 totals 12 residues. The CDR3 DNA is TGTGCCAGCAGTTGGACAGGTGATACGCAGTATTTT. Protein product: CASSWTGDTQYF.

This clone is termed medium-sized. The chain employs TRBV9 and TRBJ2-1; 8 bases agree with TRBD2. The V gene's germline CDR1 is SGDLS and CDR2 YYNGEE. CDR3 length: 15 residues. Germline trimming cut 6 bases from V and 8 bases from J; bases unmatched to any gene: 13. The CDR3 bases are TGTGCCAGCACCCTCCTAGGAAGCGGGAGCGATGAGCAGTTCTTC. Its protein product is CASTLLGSGSDEQFF.

By sample share, this clone is medium-sized. The CDR3, as DNA: TGTGCCAGCAGCTTTGGGGCGAGGAACACTGAAGCTTTCTTT. This encodes CASSFGARNTEAFF. This chain links TRBV11-3 with TRBJ1-1, with TRBD1 as a possible D gene (5 bases). V gave up 3 bases and J gave up 1 base, with 9 bases separating them. Germline CDR1 SGHNT, CDR2 YENEEA. This CDR3 is 14 amino acids long.

This sequence joins TRBV9 and TRBJ2-7; 9 bases are shared with TRBD1. V lost 4 bases, J lost 7 bases, and 9 bases stayed unmatched. This CDR3 is 14 amino acids long. CDR1 is SGDLS, CDR2 YYNGEE, per germline. CDR3 in DNA: TGTGCCAGCAGCTTAACAGGGGGCGCGTGGGAGCAGTACTTC. Its translation: CASSLTGGAWEQYF.

In its sample, this clone was seen a few times. The chain recombines TRBV30 with TRBJ1-1; D gene unclear. The CDR3 is 13 residues long. The germline gives CDR1 GTSNPN, CDR2 SVGIG (reference sequence). Trimming removed 0 bases from V and 7 bases from J, with 12 bases in between. Here the CDR3 DNA reads TGTGCCTGGAGTGTAGAAGCTGACCTTGAAGCTTTCTTT. Translating gives CAWSVEADLEAFF.

This clone occurred a few times. V is TRBV6-8 and J is TRBJ1-1; TRBD1 agrees at 12 bases. With 6 bases clipped from V and 2 bases from J, the junction kept 4 bases outside the gene matches. The V gene's germline CDR1 is MNHGY and CDR2 SAAAGT. This CDR3 has 15 amino acids. The CDR3 sequence: CASRRGQGANTEAFF. The DNA for the CDR3 is TGTGCCAGCAGAAGGGGACAGGGGGCCAACACTGAAGCTTTCTTT.

By sample share, this clone is medium-sized. The chain has TRBV9 and TRBJ1-1; 8 positions agree with TRBD1. The trim removed 6 bases at V and 4 bases at J, leaving 8 bases unmatched. Germline lookup yields CDR1 SGDLS and CDR2 YYNGEE. The CDR3 runs 14 residues. The CDR3 reads CASIPDRAGTEAFF. DNA of the CDR3: TGTGCCAGCATCCCGGACAGGGCGGGCACTGAAGCTTTCTTT.

The V and J genes are TRBV6-8 and TRBJ1-2, with D possibly TRBD1 on 5 matching bases. Germline lookup yields CDR1 MNHGY and CDR2 SAAAGT. V was pared by 7 bases and J by 2 bases, with 11 bases between. The CDR3 covers 13 residues. Written as DNA, the CDR3 is TGTGCCAGCATGACCAGGGAGAACTATGGCTACACCTTC. It translates to CASMTRENYGYTF.

This clone was picked up a small number of times. This chain's CDR3 is CASSESRASWGDTQYF. CDR3 nucleotide sequence: TGCGCCAGCAGTGAGTCCAGGGCTTCTTGGGGAGATACGCAGTATTTT. The chain combines TRBV10-2 with TRBJ2-3, with D perhaps TRBD1 (5 bases). Germline lookup yields CDR1 WSHSY and CDR2 SAAADI. V was pared by 0 bases and J by 5 bases, with 15 bases between. CDR3 length equals 16 residues.

This clone was counted only a few times. This chain joins TRBV30 and TRBJ1-5; D unclear. The CDR3 is 12 residues long. Germline V gene sequence: CDR1 GTSNPN, CDR2 SVGIG (reference sequence). Trimming cost V 2 bases and J 4 bases, with 6 bases left between them. Here the CDR3 DNA reads TGTGCCTGGAGTCTCCCAAATCAGCCCCAGCATTTT. Protein: CAWSLPNQPQHF.

In this sample, this clone is medium-sized. The gene calls are TRBV11-3 and TRBJ1-1; no clear D. V lost 4 bases, J lost 6 bases, and 18 bases lay in between. Germline V lookup: CDR1 SGHNT, CDR2 YENEEA. The CDR3 consists of 15 residues. Here the CDR3 reads CASSSGSSERAEAFF. CDR3 nucleotide sequence: TGTGCCAGCAGCTCTGGGTCCAGTGAGAGAGCTGAAGCTTTCTTT. The complete variable domain, with remaining parts taken from reference TRBV11-3 and TRBJ1-1, reads EAGVVQSPRYKIIEKKQPVAFWCNPISGHNTLYWYLQNLGQGPELLIRYENEEAVDDSQLPKDRFSAERLKGVDSTLKIQPAELGDSAVYLCASSSGSSERAEAFFGQGTRLTVV.

The V call is TRBV6-8, the J call TRBJ1-3, with D possibly being TRBD1 (5 bases). V was trimmed by 10 bases and J by 4 bases, leaving 20 bases between them. Looked up from germline, CDR1 is MNHGY and CDR2 is SAAAGT. The CDR3 covers 15 residues. CDR3 nucleotides: TGTGCCATCAGCTCAGGGAAGGAATCGGGAAACACCATATATTTT. Protein sequence: CAISSGKESGNTIYF.

This clone showed up just a few times. V and J are TRBV15 and TRBJ2-7; D gene unclear. The V and J ends lost 0 bases and 3 bases respectively, with 9 bases between them. Per the germline V gene, CDR1 is LNHNV and CDR2 is YYDKDF (reference sequence). The CDR3 consists of 14 residues. The CDR3 region is CATSRDRRSYEQYF. The CDR3 DNA reads TGTGCCACCAGCAGAGATCGTAGGAGCTACGAGCAGTACTTC. The full variable domain, in which reference TRBV15 and TRBJ2-7 provide the parts outside the CDR3, is DAMVIQNPRYQVTQFGKPVTLSCSQTLNHNVMYWYQQKSSQAPKLLFHYYDKDFNNEADTPDNFQSRRPNTSFCFLDIRSPGLGDTAMYLCATSRDRRSYEQYFGPGTRLTVT.

In its sample, this clone was seen a few times. V usage is TRBV9 and J usage is TRBJ2-5, with 7 bases aligning to TRBD2. The J segment lost 2 bases and the V segment lost 0 bases, leaving 7 bases of the junction unmatched. CDR1 and CDR2 (germline): SGDLS, YYNGEE. The CDR3 has 16 residues. CDR3 loop: CASSVDPAGPQETQYF. CDR3 nucleotides: TGTGCCAGCAGCGTAGACCCAGCGGGACCTCAAGAGACCCAGTACTTC.

This clone is categorized as medium-sized (0.01 to 0.1%). The V and J genes are TRBV11-3 and TRBJ2-3, with TRBD2 as a possible D gene (5 bases). The CDR3 has 17 amino acids. Germline assignment: CDR1 SGHNT and CDR2 YENEEA. Trimming took 4 bases from V and 6 from J, leaving 23 bases between them. Written as DNA, the CDR3 is TGTGCCAGCAGCTCCCGGGGTTCGAGCGCTGAGACGGATACGCAGTATTTT. Translating it yields CASSSRGSSAETDTQYF.